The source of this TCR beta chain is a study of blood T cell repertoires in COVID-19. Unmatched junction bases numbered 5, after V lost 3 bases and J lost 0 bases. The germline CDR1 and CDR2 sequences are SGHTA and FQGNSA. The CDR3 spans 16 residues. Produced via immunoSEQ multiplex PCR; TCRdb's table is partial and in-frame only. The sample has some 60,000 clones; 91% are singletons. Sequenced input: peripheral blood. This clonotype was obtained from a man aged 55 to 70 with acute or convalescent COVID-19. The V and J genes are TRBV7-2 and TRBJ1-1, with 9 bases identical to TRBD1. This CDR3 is CASSLGTGTLNTEAFF. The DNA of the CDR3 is TGTGCCAGCAGCTTGGGGACAGGGACGTTGAACACTGAAGCTTTCTTT.